The sequence of this T cell receptor (beta chain) was determined in a study of molecular identifiers for immune sequencing clone quantification. This clonotype occurred a few times. TCRdb recomputed calls from the PCR reads with MiXCR, one row per CDR3 protein. This sample has about half a million distinct CDR3 sequences; about 20% occur once, and the top ten carry around 0.86%. The CDR3 loop spans 16 amino acids. J gave up 6 bases and V 5 bases, and 15 bases lay outside the gene matches. CDR1 is MDHEN and CDR2 is SYDVKM in the germline V gene. This sequence joins TRBV28 and TRBJ2-7; 8 positions agree with TRBD1. The sample was naive CD8+ T cells from blood, with Jurkat cell RNA spiked in. This sample's subset: FACS-sorted CD8+CD4-CCR7+CD45RA+ naive T cells. This clonotype was sampled from a human donor in good health. Some libraries in this study had Jurkat cell RNA spiked in. The CDR3 nucleotides are TGTGCCAGCAGTCCCCTCGGGCAGGGGGCTGTAGGCGAGCAGTACTTC. Its translation is CASSPLGQGAVGEQYF.